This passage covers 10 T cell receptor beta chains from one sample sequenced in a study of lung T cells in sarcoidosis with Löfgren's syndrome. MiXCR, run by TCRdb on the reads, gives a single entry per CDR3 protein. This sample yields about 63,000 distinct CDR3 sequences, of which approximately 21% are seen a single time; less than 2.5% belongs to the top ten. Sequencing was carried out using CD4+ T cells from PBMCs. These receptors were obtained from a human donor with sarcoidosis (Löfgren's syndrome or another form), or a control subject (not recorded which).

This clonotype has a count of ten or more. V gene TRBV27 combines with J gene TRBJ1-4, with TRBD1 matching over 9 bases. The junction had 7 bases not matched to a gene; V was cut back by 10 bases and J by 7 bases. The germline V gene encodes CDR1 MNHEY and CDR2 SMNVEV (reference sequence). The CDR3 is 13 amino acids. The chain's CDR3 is CATSDRGGEKLFF. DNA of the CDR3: TGTGCCACATCGGACAGGGGAGGTGAAAAACTGTTTTTT.

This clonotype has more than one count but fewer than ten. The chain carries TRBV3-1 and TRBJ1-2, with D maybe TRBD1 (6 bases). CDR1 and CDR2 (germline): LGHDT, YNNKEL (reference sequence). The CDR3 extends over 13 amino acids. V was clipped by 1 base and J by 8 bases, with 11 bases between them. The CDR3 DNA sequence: TGTGCCAGCAGCCAAGCACAGGGTAGCGGCTACACCTTC. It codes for CASSQAQGSGYTF.

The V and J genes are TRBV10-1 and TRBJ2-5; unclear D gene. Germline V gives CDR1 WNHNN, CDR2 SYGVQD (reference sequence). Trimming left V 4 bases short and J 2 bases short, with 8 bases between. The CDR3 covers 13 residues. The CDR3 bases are TGCGCCAGCAGTGTCGGACGGCAAGAGACCCAGTACTTC. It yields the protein CASSVGRQETQYF.

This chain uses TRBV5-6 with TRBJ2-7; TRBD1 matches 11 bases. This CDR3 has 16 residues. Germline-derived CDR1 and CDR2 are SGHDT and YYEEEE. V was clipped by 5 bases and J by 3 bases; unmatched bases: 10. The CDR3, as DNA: TGTGCCAGCAGAGTCGCCGGGACAGGGGGATTCTACGAGCAGTACTTC. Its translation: CASRVAGTGGFYEQYF.

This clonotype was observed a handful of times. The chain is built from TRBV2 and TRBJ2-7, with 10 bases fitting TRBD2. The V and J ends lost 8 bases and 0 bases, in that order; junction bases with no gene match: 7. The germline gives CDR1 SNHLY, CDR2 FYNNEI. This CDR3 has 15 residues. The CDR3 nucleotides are TGTGCCAGCGGGCCCGGGACTAGCGACTCCTACGAGCAGTACTTC. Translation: CASGPGTSDSYEQYF. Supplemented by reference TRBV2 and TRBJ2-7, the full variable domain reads EPEVTQTPSHQVTQMGQEVILRCVPISNHLYFYWYRQILGQKVEFLVSFYNNEISEKSEIFDDQFSVERPDGSNFTLKIRSTKLEDSAMYFCASGPGTSDSYEQYFGPGTRLTVT.

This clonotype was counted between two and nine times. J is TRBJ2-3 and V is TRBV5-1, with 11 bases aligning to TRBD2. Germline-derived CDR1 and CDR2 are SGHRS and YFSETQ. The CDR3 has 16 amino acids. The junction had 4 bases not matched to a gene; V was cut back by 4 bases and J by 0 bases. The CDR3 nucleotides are TGCGCCAGCAGCCCAAGACTAGCGGGAAGCACAGATACGCAGTATTTT. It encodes CASSPRLAGSTDTQYF. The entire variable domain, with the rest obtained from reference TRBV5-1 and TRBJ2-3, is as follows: KAGVTQTPRYLIKTRGQQVTLSCSPISGHRSVSWYQQTPGQGLQFLFEYFSETQRNKGNFPGRFSGRQFSNSRSEMNVSTLELGDSALYLCASSPRLAGSTDTQYFGPGTRLTVL.

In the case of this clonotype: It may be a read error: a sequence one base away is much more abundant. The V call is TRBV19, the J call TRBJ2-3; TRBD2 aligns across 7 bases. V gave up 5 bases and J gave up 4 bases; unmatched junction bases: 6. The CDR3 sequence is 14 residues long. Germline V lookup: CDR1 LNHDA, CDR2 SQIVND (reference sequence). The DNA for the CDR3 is TGTGCCAGTAGTCTCCGGACTAGGGCAGATACGCAGTATTTT. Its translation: CASSLRTRADTQYF.

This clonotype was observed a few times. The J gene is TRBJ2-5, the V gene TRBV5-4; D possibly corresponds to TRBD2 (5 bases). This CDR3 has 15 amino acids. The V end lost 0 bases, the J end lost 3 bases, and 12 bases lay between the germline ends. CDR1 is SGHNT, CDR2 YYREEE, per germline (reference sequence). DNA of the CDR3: TGTGCCAGCAGCTTGGGGCTAGCTTCGGAAGAGACCCAGTACTTC. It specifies CASSLGLASEETQYF.

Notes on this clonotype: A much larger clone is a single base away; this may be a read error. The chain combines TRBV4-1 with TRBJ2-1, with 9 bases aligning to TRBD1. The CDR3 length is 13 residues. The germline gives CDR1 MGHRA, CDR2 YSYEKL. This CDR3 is CASSQDRGQGQLF. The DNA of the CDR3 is TGCGCCAGCAGCCAAGATAGGGGACAGGGTCAGCTCTTC.

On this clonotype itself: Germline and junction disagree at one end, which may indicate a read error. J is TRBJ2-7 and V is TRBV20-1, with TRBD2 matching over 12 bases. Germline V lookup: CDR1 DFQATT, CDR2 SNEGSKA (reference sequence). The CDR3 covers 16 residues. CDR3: CSAPRLLAGGPYERYF. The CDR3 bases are TGCAGTGCGCCGAGACTTCTAGCGGGAGGGCCCTACGAGCGGTACTTC.